This TCR beta chain was recorded in a study of T cell clusters in autoimmune cytopenias. TRB was amplified from about 250 ng of peripheral blood genomic DNA per sample. TRB was amplified by touch-down multiplex PCR, primer pools A and B combined. From its re-call of the multiplex PCR reads, TCRdb lists each CDR3 protein once, without DNA. This sample's table has roughly 5,400 distinct CDR3 sequences. The CDR3 covers 16 residues. Germline V gives CDR1 LNHDA, CDR2 SQIVND (reference sequence). These data are also associated with another study on T cell repertoires in aging, cancer and after chemotherapy. That study adds: Over several months to years, re-sampled healthy donor repertoires clearly shared clones. Healthy donors lost TCR diversity with age mainly through richness, cancer patients through richness and evenness. Across the chemotherapy interval, each cancer cohort showed higher median generation probability, suggesting thymic rebound.

Sequencing was performed on peripheral blood. This sequence joins TRBV19 and TRBJ2-7; TCRdb names TRBD2, which stays unverified in the absence of DNA. This receptor was obtained from a human donor in good health. This CDR3 is CASSMTSGILTYEQYF.